Listed below are T cell receptor beta chains from one sample, sequenced in a study of Graves' ophthalmopathy and Graves' hyperthyroidism. MiXCR, applied by TCRdb to the multiplex PCR reads, yields one record per CDR3 protein. The sample holds 300,000 to 450,000 distinct CDR3 sequences, about 18% seen once. What was sequenced was peripheral blood. These receptors originate from an adult woman with stable Graves' hyperthyroidism. Each CDR3 is given with its conserved first and last residue. Each record gives: clone size, D gene, J gene, V gene, CDR3 protein, CDR3 DNA. A D gene is named only where the DNA matches it firmly. The size of a clone is reported for some rows only, either as once, few or many, or as a class for expanded clones.

many | - | TRBJ2-5 | TRBV27 | CASSGASMGTQYF | TGTGCCAGCAGTGGGGCTAGCATGGGGACCCAGTACTTC
- | - | TRBJ2-2 | TRBV6-2/TRBV6-3 | CAISVTGGGNGELFF | TGTGCCATCAGTGTGACTGGAGGAGGAAACGGGGAGCTGTTTTTT
many | TRBD2 | TRBJ2-2 | TRBV15 | CATSRLAWFGELFF | TGTGCCACCAGCCGACTAGCGTGGTTCGGGGAGCTGTTTTTT
- | - | TRBJ1-2 | TRBV12-3/TRBV12-4 | CASSSDLTVGYGYTF | TGTGCCAGCAGTTCCGATTTAACAGTCGGCTATGGCTACACCTTC
- | TRBD2 | TRBJ2-7 | TRBV7-2 | CASRGAGDYEQYF | TGTGCCAGTCGTGGGGCGGGGGACTACGAGCAGTACTTC
many | TRBD2 | TRBJ2-5 | TRBV7-3 | CASSQGGPGETQYF | TGTGCCAGCAGTCAGGGAGGGCCGGGGGAGACCCAGTACTTC
many | TRBD2 | TRBJ2-7 | TRBV4-3 | CASSLQAGVNYEQYF | TGCGCCAGCAGCCTACAAGCGGGAGTGAACTACGAGCAGTACTTC
many | - | TRBJ2-4 | TRBV28 | CASSSLRAIAKNIQYF | TGTGCCAGCAGTTCCCTGAGGGCAATAGCCAAAAACATTCAGTACTTC
many | - | TRBJ1-2 | TRBV6-1 | CASVFSGSLYGYTF | TGTGCCAGCGTATTTAGTGGAAGTCTATATGGCTACACCTTC
many | TRBD1 | TRBJ1-5 | TRBV12-3/TRBV12-4 | CASSSGGQINQPQHF | TGTGCCAGCAGTTCCGGGGGACAGATCAATCAGCCCCAGCATTTT
many | - | TRBJ1-1 | TRBV9 | CASSVGTVNTEAFF | TGTGCCAGCAGCGTAGGGACGGTGAACACTGAAGCTTTCTTT
many | TRBD2 | TRBJ2-7 | TRBV20-1 | CSVIAGGLYEQYF | TGCAGTGTCATAGCGGGAGGTCTCTACGAGCAGTACTTC
many | TRBD1 | TRBJ1-1 | TRBV3-1 | CASSRTPGQGKNTEAFF | TGTGCCAGCAGCCGTACCCCGGGACAGGGCAAGAACACTGAAGCTTTCTTT
many | - | TRBJ2-5 | TRBV7-3 | CASSRTAGETQYF | TGTGCCAGCAGCCGAACCGCCGGGGAGACCCAGTACTTC
many | - | TRBJ2-5 | TRBV20-1 | CSARVQVHETQYF | TGCAGTGCTAGAGTCCAGGTCCATGAGACCCAGTACTTC
many | TRBD1 | TRBJ1-5 | TRBV27 | CASSLRGQLNQPQHF | TGTGCCAGCAGTTTAAGGGGACAGCTTAATCAGCCCCAGCATTTT
many | - | TRBJ1-5 | TRBV7-2 | CASSLEPSGANQPQHF | TGTGCCAGCAGCTTAGAACCCAGCGGGGCTAATCAGCCCCAGCATTTT